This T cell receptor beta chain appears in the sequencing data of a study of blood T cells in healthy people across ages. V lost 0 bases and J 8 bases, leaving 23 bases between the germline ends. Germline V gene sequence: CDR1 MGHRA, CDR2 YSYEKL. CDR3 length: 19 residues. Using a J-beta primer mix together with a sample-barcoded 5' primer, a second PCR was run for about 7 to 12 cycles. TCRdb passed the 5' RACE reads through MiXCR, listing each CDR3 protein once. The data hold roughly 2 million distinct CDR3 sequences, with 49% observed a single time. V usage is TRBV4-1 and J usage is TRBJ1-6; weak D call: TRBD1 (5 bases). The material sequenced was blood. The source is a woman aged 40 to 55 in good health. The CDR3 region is CASSQEGVTVAGFDSPLHF. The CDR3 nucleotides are TGCGCCAGCAGCCAAGAGGGGGTGACAGTCGCTGGGTTCGATTCACCCCTCCACTTT.